Sequencing of this T cell receptor (beta chain) was carried out in a study of cytomegalovirus exposure and HLA in healthy donors. Amplification used 60 Vbeta primers and 13 Jbeta primers. Clones were read by immunoSEQ multiplex PCR, and TCRdb kept only the in-frame ones, dropping some. The sample holds roughly 130,000 clones; around two thirds are singletons and the top ten take about 8%. The clonotype originates from a woman aged 35 to 49 in good health and CMV-seropositive. The sample taken for sequencing was PBMCs.

The CDR3: CASHPGTGDYEQYF. In DNA form, the CDR3 reads TGTGCCAGTCACCCCGGGACAGGGGACTACGAGCAGTACTTC. The chain is built from TRBV19 and TRBJ2-5; TRBD1 matches 10 bases. The assigned J gene may be wrong: the sequence end matches TRBJ2-7 better. Germline V lookup: CDR1 LNHDA, CDR2 SQIVND (reference sequence). The CDR3 totals 14 residues.